The clone carrying this T cell receptor beta chain was picked up many times. Its antigen is currently unknown. V was pared by 2 bases and J by 2 bases, with 9 bases between. The CDR3 has 14 amino acids. CDR1 is MNHNS and CDR2 is SASEGT in the germline V gene. The iRepertoire nested amplicon-rescue multiplex PCR amplified TCR alpha and beta CDR3s from RNA. TCRdb reanalysed the multiplex PCR reads using MiXCR and keeps one entry per CDR3 protein. This sample has more than 9,000 distinct CDR3 sequences, with about 26% found just once. This entry is derived from a study of glioma-infiltrating T cells. Findings and caveats of the study: Only very few CDR3 sequences appeared in both tissue and blood.

This chain joins TRBV6-1 and TRBJ1-2; no clear D. The source is a human donor with low-grade glioma or glioblastoma, undergoing nonglioma brain surgery, or in good health (not recorded which). Input material: glioma tissue, nonneoplastic brain tissue, or PBMCs (not recorded which). The CDR3 nucleotides read TGTGCCAGCAGTGAACATCGTCAAAACTATGGCTACACCTTC. Translated: CASSEHRQNYGYTF.